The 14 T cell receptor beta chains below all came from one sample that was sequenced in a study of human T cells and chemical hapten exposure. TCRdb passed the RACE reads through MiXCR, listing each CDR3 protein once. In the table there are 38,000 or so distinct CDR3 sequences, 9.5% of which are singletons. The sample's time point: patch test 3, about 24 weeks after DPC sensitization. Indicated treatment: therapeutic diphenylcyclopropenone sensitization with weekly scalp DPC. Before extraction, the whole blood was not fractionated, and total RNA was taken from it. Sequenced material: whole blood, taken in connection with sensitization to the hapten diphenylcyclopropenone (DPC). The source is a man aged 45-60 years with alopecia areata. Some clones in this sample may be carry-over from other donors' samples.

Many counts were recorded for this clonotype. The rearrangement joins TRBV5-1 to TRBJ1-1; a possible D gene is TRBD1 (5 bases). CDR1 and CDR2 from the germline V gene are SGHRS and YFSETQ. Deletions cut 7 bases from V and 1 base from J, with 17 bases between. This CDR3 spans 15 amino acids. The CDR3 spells CASQRWPDTNTEAFF. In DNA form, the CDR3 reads TGCGCCAGCCAGCGTTGGCCGGACACGAACACTGAAGCTTTCTTT.

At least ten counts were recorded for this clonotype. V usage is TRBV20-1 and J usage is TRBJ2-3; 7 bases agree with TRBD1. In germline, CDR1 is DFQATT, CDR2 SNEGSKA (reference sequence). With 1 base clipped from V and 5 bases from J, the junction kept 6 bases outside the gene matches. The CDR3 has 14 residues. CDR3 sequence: CSARVGGTGDTQYF. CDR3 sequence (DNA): TGCAGTGCTAGAGTAGGGGGCACGGGAGATACGCAGTATTTT.

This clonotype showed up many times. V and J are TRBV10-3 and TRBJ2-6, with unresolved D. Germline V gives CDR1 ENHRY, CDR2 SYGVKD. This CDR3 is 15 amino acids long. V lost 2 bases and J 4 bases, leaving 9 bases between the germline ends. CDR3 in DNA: TGTGCCATCAGTGAGGGATCTTCCGGGGCCAACGTCCTGACTTTC. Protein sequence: CAISEGSSGANVLTF.

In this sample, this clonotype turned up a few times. The CDR3 DNA reads as TGTGCCAGCTCTCCCGGGACAGCCTCGTCTGAAGCTTTCTTT. Translation gives CASSPGTASSEAFF. This chain joins TRBV18 and TRBJ1-1, with 7 bases that match TRBD1. CDR1 and CDR2 from the germline V gene are KGHSH and LQKENI. The J segment lost 6 bases and the V segment lost 6 bases, leaving 10 bases of the junction unmatched. The CDR3 runs 14 residues.

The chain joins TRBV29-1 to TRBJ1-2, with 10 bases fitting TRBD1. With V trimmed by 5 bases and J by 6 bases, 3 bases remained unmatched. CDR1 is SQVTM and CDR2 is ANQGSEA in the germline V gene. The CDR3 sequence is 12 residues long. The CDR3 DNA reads TGCAGCGTTCATGGACAGGGGGATGGCTACACCTTC. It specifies CSVHGQGDGYTF.

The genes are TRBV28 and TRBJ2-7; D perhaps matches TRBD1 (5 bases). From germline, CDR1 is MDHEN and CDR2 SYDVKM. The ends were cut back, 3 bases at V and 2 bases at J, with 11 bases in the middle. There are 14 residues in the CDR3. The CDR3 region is CASSLGLMAYEQYF. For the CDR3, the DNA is TGTGCCAGCAGTTTGGGGCTCATGGCCTACGAGCAGTACTTC.

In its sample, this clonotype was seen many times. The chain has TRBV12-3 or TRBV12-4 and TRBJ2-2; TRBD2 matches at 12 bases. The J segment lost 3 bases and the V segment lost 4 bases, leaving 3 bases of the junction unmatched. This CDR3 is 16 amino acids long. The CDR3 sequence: CASSWLAGGDTGELFF. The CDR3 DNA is TGTGCCAGCAGTTGGCTAGCGGGAGGGGACACCGGGGAGCTGTTTTTT.

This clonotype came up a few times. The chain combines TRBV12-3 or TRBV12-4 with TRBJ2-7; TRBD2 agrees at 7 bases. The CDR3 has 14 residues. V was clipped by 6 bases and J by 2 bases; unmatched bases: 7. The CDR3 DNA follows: TGTGCCAGCAGGACGCTGGGGGGGGCCTACGAGCAGTACTTC. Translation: CASRTLGGAYEQYF.

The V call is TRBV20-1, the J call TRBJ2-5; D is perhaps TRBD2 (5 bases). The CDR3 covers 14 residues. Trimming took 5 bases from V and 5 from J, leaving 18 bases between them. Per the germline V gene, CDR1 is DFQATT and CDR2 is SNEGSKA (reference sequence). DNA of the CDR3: TGCAGTGCTCGGAGGACCGAGGGTCGGGAGACCCAGTACTTC. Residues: CSARRTEGRETQYF.

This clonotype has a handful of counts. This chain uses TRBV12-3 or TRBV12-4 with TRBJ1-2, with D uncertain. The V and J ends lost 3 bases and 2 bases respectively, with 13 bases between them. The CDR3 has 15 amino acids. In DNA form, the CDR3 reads TGTGCCAGCAGTTTGTCGCCAGGAGACAACTATGGCTACACCTTC. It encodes CASSLSPGDNYGYTF.

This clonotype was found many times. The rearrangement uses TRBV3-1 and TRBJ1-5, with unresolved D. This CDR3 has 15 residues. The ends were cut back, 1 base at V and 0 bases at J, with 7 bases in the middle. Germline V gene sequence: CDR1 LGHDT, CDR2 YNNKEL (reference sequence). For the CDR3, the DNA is TGTGCCAGCAGCCAAGGTGTGAATAGCAATCAGCCCCAGCATTTT. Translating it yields CASSQGVNSNQPQHF.

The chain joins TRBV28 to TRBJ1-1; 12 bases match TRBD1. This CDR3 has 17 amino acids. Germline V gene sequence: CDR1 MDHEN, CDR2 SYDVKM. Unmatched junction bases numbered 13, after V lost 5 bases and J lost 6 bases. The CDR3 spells CASSHRGQGARLAEAFF. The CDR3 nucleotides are TGTGCCAGCAGTCACCGGGGACAGGGGGCGAGACTTGCTGAAGCTTTCTTT.

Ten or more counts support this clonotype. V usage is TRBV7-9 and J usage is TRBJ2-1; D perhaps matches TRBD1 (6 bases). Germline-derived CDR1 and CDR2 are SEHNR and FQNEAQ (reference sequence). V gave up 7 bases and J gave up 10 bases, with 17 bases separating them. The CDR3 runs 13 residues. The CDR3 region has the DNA TGTGCCAGCACCTCTGCAGGGGTAAACGAGCAGTTCTTC. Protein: CASTSAGVNEQFF.

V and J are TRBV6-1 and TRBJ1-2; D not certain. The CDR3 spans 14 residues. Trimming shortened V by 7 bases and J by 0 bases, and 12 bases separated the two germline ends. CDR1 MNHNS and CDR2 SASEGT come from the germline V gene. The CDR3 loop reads CASTPTEANYGYTF. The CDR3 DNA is TGTGCCAGCACCCCGACGGAAGCTAACTATGGCTACACCTTC.